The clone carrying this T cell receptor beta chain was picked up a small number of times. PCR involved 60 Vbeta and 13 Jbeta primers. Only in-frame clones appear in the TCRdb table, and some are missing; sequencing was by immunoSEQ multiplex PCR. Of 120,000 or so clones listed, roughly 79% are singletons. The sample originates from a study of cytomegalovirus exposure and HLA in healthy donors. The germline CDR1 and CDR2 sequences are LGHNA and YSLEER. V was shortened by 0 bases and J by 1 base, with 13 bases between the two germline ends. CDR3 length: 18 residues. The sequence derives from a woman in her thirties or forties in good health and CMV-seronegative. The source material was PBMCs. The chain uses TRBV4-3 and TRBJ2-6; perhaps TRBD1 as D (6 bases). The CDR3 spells CASSQDHDTGSGANVLTF. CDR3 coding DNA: TGCGCCAGCAGCCAAGACCATGATACAGGGTCTGGGGCCAACGTCCTGACTTTC.